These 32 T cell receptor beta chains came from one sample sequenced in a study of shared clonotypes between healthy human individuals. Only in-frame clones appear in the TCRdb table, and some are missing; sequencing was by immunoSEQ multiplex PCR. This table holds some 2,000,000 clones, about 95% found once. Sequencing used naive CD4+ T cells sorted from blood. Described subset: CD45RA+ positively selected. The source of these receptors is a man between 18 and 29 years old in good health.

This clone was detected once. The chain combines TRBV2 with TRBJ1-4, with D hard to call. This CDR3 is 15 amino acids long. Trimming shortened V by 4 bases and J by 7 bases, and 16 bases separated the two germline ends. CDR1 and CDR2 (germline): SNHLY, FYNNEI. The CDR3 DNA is TGTGCCAGCAGTGGTAGGCTTCAAGGAGGTGAAAAACTGTTTTTT. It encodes CASSGRLQGGEKLFF.

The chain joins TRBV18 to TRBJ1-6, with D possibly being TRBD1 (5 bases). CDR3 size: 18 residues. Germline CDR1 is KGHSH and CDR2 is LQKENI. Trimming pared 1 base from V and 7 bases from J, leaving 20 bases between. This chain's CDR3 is CASSPQNRGPNTNSPLHF. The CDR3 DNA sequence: TGTGCCAGCTCACCACAAAATCGGGGCCCGAATACCAATTCACCCCTCCACTTT. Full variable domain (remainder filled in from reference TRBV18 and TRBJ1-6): NAGVMQNPRHLVRRRGQEARLRCSPMKGHSHVYWYRQLPEEGLKFMVYLQKENIIDESGMPKERFSAEFPKEGPSILRIQQVVRGDSAAYFCASSPQNRGPNTNSPLHFGNGTRLTVT.

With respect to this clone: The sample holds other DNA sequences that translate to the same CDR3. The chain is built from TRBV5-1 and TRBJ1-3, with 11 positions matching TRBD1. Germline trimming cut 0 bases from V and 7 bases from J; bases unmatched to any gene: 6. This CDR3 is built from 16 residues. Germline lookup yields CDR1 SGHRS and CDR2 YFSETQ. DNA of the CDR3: TGCGCCAGCAGCTTGGCCCTGGGACAGGGGGGCAACACCATATATTTT. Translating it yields CASSLALGQGGNTIYF.

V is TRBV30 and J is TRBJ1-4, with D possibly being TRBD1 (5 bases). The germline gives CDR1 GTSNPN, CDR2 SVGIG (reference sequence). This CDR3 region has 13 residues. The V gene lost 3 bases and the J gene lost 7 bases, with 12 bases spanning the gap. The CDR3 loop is CAWSVTGREKLFF. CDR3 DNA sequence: TGTGCCTGGAGCGTCACAGGTCGTGAAAAACTGTTTTTT.

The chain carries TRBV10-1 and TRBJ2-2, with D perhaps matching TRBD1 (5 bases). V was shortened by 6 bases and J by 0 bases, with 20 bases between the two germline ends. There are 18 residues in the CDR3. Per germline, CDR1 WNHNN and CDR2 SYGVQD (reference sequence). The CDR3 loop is CASRGRPGHVANTGELFF. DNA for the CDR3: TGCGCCAGCAGAGGACGACCCGGACACGTCGCGAACACCGGGGAGCTGTTTTTT.

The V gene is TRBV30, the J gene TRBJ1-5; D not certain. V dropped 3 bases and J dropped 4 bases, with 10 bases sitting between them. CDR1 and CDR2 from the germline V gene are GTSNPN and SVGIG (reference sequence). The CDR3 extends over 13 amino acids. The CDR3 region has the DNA TGTGCCTGGAGCGTGGGAGCAAATCAGCCCCAGCATTTT. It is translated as CAWSVGANQPQHF.

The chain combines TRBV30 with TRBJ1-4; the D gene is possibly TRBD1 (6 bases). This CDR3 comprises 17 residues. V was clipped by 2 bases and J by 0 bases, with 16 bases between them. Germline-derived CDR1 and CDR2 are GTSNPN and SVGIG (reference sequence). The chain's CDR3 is CAWSLGRGGPTNEKLFF. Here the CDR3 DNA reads TGTGCCTGGAGTTTGGGCAGGGGAGGACCAACTAATGAAAAACTGTTTTTT.

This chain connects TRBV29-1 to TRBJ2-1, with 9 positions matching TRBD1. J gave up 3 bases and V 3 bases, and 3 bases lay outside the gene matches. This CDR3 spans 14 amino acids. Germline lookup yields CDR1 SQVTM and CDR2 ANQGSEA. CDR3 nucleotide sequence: TGCAGCGTTGAGCGGGGACAGGGCTACAATGAGCAGTTCTTC. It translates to CSVERGQGYNEQFF.

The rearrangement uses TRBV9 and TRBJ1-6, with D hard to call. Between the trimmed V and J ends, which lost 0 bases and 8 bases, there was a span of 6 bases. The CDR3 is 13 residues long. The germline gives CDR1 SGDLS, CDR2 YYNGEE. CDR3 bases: TGTGCCAGCAGCGTAGATGGAGATTCACCCCTCCACTTT. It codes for CASSVDGDSPLHF.

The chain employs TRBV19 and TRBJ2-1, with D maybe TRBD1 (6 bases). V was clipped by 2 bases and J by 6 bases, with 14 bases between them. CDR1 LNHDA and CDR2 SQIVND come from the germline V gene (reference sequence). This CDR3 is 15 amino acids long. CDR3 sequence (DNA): TGTGCCAGTAGTATAAGTAGACAGGCTGCCAATGAGCAGTTCTTC. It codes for CASSISRQAANEQFF.

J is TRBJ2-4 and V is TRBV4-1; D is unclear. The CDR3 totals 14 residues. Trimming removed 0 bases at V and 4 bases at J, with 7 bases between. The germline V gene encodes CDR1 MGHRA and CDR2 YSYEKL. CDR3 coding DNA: TGCGCCAGCAGCCAAGAGTGGGAAAAAAACATTCAGTACTTC. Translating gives CASSQEWEKNIQYF.

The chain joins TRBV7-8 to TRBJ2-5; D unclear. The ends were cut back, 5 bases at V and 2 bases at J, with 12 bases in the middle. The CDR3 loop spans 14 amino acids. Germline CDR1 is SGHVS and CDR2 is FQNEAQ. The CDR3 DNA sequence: TGTGCCAGCAGCCCTCGGTCACTACAAGAGACCCAGTACTTC. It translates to CASSPRSLQETQYF.

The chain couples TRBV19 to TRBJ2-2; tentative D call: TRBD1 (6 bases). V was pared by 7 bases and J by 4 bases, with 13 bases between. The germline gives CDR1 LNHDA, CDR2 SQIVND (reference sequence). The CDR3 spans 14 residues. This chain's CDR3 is CASTPDRPTGELFF. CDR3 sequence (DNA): TGTGCCAGTACCCCGGACAGACCCACCGGGGAGCTGTTTTTT.

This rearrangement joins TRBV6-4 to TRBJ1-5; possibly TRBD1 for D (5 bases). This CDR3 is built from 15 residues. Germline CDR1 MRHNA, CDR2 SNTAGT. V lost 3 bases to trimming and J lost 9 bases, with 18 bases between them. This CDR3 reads CASSEAGAPMLPQHF. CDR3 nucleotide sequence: TGTGCCAGCAGTGAAGCTGGGGCCCCAATGCTGCCCCAGCATTTT.

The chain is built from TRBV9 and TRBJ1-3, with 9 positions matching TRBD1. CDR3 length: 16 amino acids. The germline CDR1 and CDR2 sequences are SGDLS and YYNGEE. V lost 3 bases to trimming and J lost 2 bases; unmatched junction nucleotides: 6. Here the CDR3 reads CASSEGTGRTGNTIYF. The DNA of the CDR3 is TGTGCCAGCAGCGAGGGGACAGGGAGAACTGGAAACACCATATATTTT.

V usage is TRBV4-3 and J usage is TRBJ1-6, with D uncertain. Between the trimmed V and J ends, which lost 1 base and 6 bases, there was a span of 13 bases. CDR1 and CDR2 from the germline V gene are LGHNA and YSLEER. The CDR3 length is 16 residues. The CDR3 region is CASSQVAGTSNSPLHF. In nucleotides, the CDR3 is TGCGCCAGCAGCCAAGTCGCGGGAACCTCTAATTCACCCCTCCACTTT.

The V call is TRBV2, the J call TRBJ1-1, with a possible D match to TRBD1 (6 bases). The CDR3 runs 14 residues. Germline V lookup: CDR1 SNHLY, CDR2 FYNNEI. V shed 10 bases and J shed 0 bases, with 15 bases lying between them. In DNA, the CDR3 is TGTGCCAACTCAGGGGCGGTCATGAACACTGAAGCTTTCTTT. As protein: CANSGAVMNTEAFF.

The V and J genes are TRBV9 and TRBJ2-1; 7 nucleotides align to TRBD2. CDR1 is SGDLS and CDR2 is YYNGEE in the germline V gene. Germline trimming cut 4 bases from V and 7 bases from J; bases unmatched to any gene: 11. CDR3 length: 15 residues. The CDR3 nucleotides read TGTGCCAGCAGCTCAGGACTAGTGGGTTTGAATGAGCAGTTCTTC. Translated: CASSSGLVGLNEQFF.

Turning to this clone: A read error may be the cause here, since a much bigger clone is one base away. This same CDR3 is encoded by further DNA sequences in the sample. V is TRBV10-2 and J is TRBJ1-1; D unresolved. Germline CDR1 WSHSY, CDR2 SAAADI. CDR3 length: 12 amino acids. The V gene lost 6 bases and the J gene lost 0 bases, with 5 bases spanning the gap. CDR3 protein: CASSQVNTEAFF. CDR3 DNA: TGCGCCAGCAGCCAGGTGAACACTGAAGCTTTCTTT.

The CDR3 spells CASSEQRDVGEQYF. The DNA of the CDR3 is TGTGCCAGCAGTGAACAAAGGGATGTGGGCGAGCAGTACTTC. The chain uses TRBV6-1 and TRBJ2-7; D remains ambiguous. Germline CDR1 reads MNHNS; CDR2 reads SASEGT. Trimming left V 2 bases short and J 6 bases short, with 14 bases between. CDR3 length: 14 residues.

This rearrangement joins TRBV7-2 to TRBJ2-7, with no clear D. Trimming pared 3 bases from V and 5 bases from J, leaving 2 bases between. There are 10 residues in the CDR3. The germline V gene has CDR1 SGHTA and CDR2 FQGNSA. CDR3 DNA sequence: TGTGCCAGCAGCTTTGACGAGCAGTACTTC. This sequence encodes CASSFDEQYF.

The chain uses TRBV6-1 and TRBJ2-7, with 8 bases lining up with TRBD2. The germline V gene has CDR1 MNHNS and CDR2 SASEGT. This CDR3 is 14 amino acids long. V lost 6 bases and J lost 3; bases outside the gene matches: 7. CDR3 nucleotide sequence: TGTGCCAGCAGACCCGGGGGGGTTGACTACGAGCAGTACTTC. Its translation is CASRPGGVDYEQYF.

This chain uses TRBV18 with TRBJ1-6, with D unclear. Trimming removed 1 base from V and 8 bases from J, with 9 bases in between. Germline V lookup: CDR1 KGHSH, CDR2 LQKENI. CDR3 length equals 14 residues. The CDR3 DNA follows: TGTGCCAGCTCACCACGTCCTCAGGATTCACCCCTCCACTTT. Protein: CASSPRPQDSPLHF.

The CDR3 loop reads CASSEYTGYNSPLHF. As DNA, the CDR3 is TGTGCCAGCAGTGAATATACAGGGTATAATTCACCCCTCCACTTT. The chain uses TRBV25-1 and TRBJ1-6, with a weak D call TRBD1 (6 bases). V was shortened by 0 bases and J by 4 bases, with 7 bases between the two germline ends. CDR3 length: 15 residues. Germline CDR1 is MGHDK and CDR2 is SYGVNS.

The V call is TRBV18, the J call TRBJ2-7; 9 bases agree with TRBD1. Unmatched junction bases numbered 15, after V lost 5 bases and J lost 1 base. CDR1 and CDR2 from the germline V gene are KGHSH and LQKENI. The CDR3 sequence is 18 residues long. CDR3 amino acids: CASSITRAPGTGSYEQYF. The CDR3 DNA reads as TGTGCCAGCTCAATAACAAGGGCCCCGGGGACAGGGTCCTACGAGCAGTACTTC.

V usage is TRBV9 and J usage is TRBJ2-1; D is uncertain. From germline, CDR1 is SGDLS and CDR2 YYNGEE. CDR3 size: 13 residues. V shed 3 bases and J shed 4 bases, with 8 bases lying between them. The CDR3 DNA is TGTGCCAGCAGCGCAGAAGGATACAATGAGCAGTTCTTC. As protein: CASSAEGYNEQFF.

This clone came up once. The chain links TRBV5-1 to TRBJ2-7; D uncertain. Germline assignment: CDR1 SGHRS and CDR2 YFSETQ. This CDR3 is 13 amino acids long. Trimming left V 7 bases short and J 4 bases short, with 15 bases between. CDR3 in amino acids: CASAHSPGYEQYF. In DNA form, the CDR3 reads TGCGCCAGCGCCCACAGTCCCGGGTACGAGCAGTACTTC. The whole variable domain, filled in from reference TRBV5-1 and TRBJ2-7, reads KAGVTQTPRYLIKTRGQQVTLSCSPISGHRSVSWYQQTPGQGLQFLFEYFSETQRNKGNFPGRFSGRQFSNSRSEMNVSTLELGDSALYLCASAHSPGYEQYFGPGTRLTVT.

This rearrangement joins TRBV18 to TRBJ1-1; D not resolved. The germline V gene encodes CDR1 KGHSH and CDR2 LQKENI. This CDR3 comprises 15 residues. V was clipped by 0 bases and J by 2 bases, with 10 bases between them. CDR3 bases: TGTGCCAGCTCACCACCGGGCATCCAAAACACTGAAGCTTTCTTT. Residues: CASSPPGIQNTEAFF.

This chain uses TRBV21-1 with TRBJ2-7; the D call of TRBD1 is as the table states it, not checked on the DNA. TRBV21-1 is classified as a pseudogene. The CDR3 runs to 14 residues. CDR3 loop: CASSGRDNSYEQYF. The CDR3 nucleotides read TGTGCCAGCAGCGGCCGGGACAACTCCTACGAGCAGTACTTC.

CDR3 DNA: TGTGCCAGCAGAAGAATCGGGGAATTAGGCTATGGCTACACCTTC. Its protein is CASRRIGELGYGYTF. The chain carries TRBV6-1 and TRBJ1-2; unclear D gene. CDR1 and CDR2 (germline): MNHNS, SASEGT. Trimming took 6 bases from V and 4 from J, leaving 18 bases between them. The CDR3 extends over 15 amino acids.

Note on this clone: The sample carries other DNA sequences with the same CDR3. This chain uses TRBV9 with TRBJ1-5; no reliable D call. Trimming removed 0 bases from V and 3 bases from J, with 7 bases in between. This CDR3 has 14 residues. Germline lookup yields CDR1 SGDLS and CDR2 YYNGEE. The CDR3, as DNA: TGTGCCAGCAGCGTAGGGCAGTCCAATCAGCCCCAGCATTTT. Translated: CASSVGQSNQPQHF.

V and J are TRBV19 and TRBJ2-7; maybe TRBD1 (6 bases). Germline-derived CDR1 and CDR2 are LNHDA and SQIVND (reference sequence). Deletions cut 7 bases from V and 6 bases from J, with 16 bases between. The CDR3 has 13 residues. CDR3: CASNKQGRGEQYF. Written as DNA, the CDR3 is TGTGCCAGTAATAAACAGGGCCGGGGCGAGCAGTACTTC. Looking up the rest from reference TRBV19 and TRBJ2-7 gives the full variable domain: DGGITQSPKYLFRKEGQNVTLSCEQNLNHDAMYWYRQDPGQGLRLIYYSQIVNDFQKGDIAEGYSVSREKKESFPLTVTSAQKNPTAFYLCASNKQGRGEQYFGPGTRLTVT.